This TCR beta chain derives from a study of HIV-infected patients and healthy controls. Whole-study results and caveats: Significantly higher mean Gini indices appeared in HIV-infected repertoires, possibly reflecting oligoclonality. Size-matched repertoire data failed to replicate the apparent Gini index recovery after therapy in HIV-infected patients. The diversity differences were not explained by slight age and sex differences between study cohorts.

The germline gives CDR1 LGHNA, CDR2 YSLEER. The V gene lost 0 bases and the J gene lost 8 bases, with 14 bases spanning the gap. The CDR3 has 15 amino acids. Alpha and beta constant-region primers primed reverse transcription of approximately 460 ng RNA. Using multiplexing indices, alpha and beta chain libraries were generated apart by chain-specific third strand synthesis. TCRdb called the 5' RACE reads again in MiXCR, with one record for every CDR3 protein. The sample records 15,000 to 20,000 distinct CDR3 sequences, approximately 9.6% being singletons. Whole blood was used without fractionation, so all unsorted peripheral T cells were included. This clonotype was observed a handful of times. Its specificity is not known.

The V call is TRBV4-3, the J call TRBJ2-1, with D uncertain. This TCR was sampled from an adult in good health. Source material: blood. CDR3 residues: CASSQEERMRDEQFF. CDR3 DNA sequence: TGCGCCAGCAGCCAAGAGGAACGGATGCGAGATGAGCAGTTCTTC.